Listed here are 29 T cell receptor beta chains from one sample, sequenced in a study of blood T cell repertoires in COVID-19 (dated by TCRdb to about 2020). The method behind the library was the immunoSEQ multiplex PCR assay. TCRdb retrieved this table from immuneACCESS and kept in-frame rearrangements only. Not all clones are present; in checked studies, unresolved V genes account for under half, and no reason is known for the remainder. The sample table holds fewer than 250,000 clones, of which under 90% were seen once. Roughly 4.2% of the sample comes from the top ten. Sequencing was performed on peripheral blood. The receptors come from a man aged 45 to 65 with acute or convalescent COVID-19.

This chain uses TRBV29-1 with TRBJ1-2; D is possibly TRBD1 (6 bases). The CDR3 contains 12 residues. Trimming removed 3 bases from V and 4 bases from J, with 9 bases in between. CDR1 and CDR2 from the germline V gene are SQVTM and ANQGSEA. The CDR3 coding sequence is TGCAGCGTTGAGACAGGAGGCTATGGCTACACCTTC. Its protein product is CSVETGGYGYTF.

V and J are TRBV6-5 and TRBJ2-6, with D tentatively TRBD1 (5 bases). The CDR3 covers 14 residues. From germline, CDR1 is MNHEY and CDR2 SVGAGI. V was clipped by 6 bases and J by 4 bases, with 10 bases between them. For the CDR3, the DNA is TGTGCCAGCAGGGCAGGGTCCGGGGCCAACGTCCTGACTTTC. It translates to CASRAGSGANVLTF.

V and J are TRBV30 and TRBJ2-3, with TRBD1 identical over 10 bases. This CDR3 is 14 amino acids long. Unmatched junction bases numbered 3, after V lost 3 bases and J lost 3 bases. Germline V gene sequence: CDR1 GTSNPN, CDR2 SVGIG (reference sequence). CDR3: CAWRDRGGTDTQYF. The CDR3, as DNA: TGTGCCTGGAGGGACAGGGGGGGAACAGATACGCAGTATTTT.

The chain uses TRBV7-8 and TRBJ1-2; unclear D gene. The CDR3 extends over 15 amino acids. Germline CDR1 and CDR2: SGHVS and FQNEAQ. Trimming took 8 bases from V and 4 from J, leaving 20 bases between them. The CDR3 protein is CASSVGWQTVYGYTF. CDR3 in DNA: TGTGCCAGCTCAGTTGGCTGGCAGACTGTCTATGGCTACACCTTC.

The chain carries TRBV19 and TRBJ2-3; 9 positions match TRBD1. Losses at the gene ends were 3 bases for V and 2 bases for J; bases not matched to a gene: 9. The CDR3 consists of 17 residues. CDR1 and CDR2 (germline): LNHDA, SQIVND (reference sequence). The CDR3 nucleotides read TGTGCCAGTAGTATTCAGGGGACAGGGACATACACAGATACGCAGTATTTT. Translating it yields CASSIQGTGTYTDTQYF.

The rearrangement uses TRBV12-3 or TRBV12-4 and TRBJ2-5; the D is unclear. The V end lost 3 bases, the J end lost 5 bases, and 4 bases lay between the germline ends. The CDR3 is made up of 11 amino acids. The CDR3 DNA reads as TGTGCCAGCAGTTTGAGTGAGACCCAGTACTTC. This sequence encodes CASSLSETQYF.

This clone appeared a single time. The gene calls are TRBV7-8 and TRBJ1-5; 7 nucleotides match TRBD1. V lost 6 bases to trimming and J lost 4 bases; unmatched junction nucleotides: 6. This CDR3 comprises 14 residues. Germline loops: CDR1 SGHVS, CDR2 FQNEAQ. CDR3 sequence: CASRRGTENQPQHF. CDR3 DNA: TGTGCCAGCAGAAGGGGGACAGAGAATCAGCCCCAGCATTTT.

This chain uses TRBV11-2 with TRBJ1-2; possibly TRBD1 for D (5 bases). The CDR3 is 17 amino acids. Germline V CDR1 and CDR2: SGHAT, FQNNGV. V shed 1 base and J shed 4 bases, with 19 bases lying between them. The CDR3 protein is CASSLGFRVLILYGYTF. CDR3 DNA sequence: TGTGCCAGCAGCTTAGGATTCAGGGTCTTGATCCTCTATGGCTACACCTTC.

This clone turned up a few times. The CDR3 coding sequence is TGTGCCAGCAGCTCTGGACTCCGGGACTATGGCTACACCTTC. This codes for CASSSGLRDYGYTF. The J gene is TRBJ1-2, the V gene TRBV5-4; no firm D call. Germline CDR1 SGHNT, CDR2 YYREEE (reference sequence). The CDR3 is 14 amino acids. With 3 bases removed from V and 3 bases from J, the gap between germline ends came to 12 bases. The variable domain in full, with the rest retrieved from reference TRBV5-4 and TRBJ1-2, is ETGVTQSPTHLIKTRGQQVTLRCSSQSGHNTVSWYQQALGQGPQFIFQYYREEENGRGNFPPRFSGLQFPNYSSELNVNALELDDSALYLCASSSGLRDYGYTFGSGTRLTVV.

CDR3 sequence: CASSQGQGGQFF. CDR3 in DNA: TGCGCCAGCAGCCAAGGTCAAGGGGGGCAGTTCTTC. The chain couples TRBV4-1 to TRBJ2-1; weak D call: TRBD1 (6 bases). Germline V gene data show CDR1 as MGHRA and CDR2 as YSYEKL. The CDR3 sequence is 12 residues long. V shed 1 base and J shed 12 bases, with 10 bases lying between them.

This clone has more than one count but fewer than ten. This sequence joins TRBV19 and TRBJ1-2, with D possibly matching TRBD1 (6 bases). Germline V gives CDR1 LNHDA, CDR2 SQIVND (reference sequence). The V end lost 7 bases, the J end lost 2 bases, and 11 bases lay between the germline ends. CDR3 length equals 13 residues. CDR3 loop: CASIPTGNYGYTF. Here the CDR3 DNA reads TGTGCCAGTATACCAACAGGGAACTATGGCTACACCTTC.

V usage is TRBV11-2 and J usage is TRBJ1-1; TRBD1 matches 7 bases. CDR3 length: 16 amino acids. Germline V gene lookup returns CDR1 SGHAT and CDR2 FQNNGV. The V gene end was trimmed by 5 bases and the J gene end by 5 bases; junction bases not matched to a gene: 14. CDR3 sequence reads: CASSPGQGVWRTEAFF. CDR3 DNA sequence: TGTGCCAGCAGCCCCGGGCAGGGGGTTTGGCGGACTGAAGCTTTCTTT.

This clone appeared a single time. The chain carries TRBV6-5 and TRBJ2-7; 7 positions agree with TRBD1. V shed 5 bases, J shed 4 bases, and the junction held 11 bases outside the gene matches. This CDR3 has 15 amino acids. Germline assignment: CDR1 MNHEY and CDR2 SVGAGI. The CDR3 sequence: CASSITGTAFYEQYF. The CDR3 nucleotides are TGTGCCAGCAGTATTACCGGGACAGCTTTTTACGAGCAGTACTTC.

This chain links TRBV7-2 with TRBJ1-5, with 7 bases fitting TRBD1. There are 16 residues in the CDR3. V was clipped by 2 bases and J by 2 bases; unmatched bases: 6. Germline V gene lookup returns CDR1 SGHTA and CDR2 FQGNSA. The CDR3 loop reads CASSLNRQGGNQPQHF. The CDR3 region has the DNA TGTGCCAGCAGCTTAAACCGACAGGGTGGCAATCAGCCCCAGCATTTT.

The CDR3 coding sequence is TGCGCCAGCAGCACGGGACAGGGACCCTACGATACGCAGTATTTT. Residues: CASSTGQGPYDTQYF. The rearrangement uses TRBV5-1 and TRBJ2-3; 9 bases align to TRBD1. With 4 bases clipped from V and 6 bases from J, the junction kept 9 bases outside the gene matches. This CDR3 contains 15 residues. CDR1 is SGHRS, CDR2 YFSETQ, per germline. Using reference TRBV5-1 and TRBJ2-3 for the parts outside the CDR3, the full variable domain is KAGVTQTPRYLIKTRGQQVTLSCSPISGHRSVSWYQQTPGQGLQFLFEYFSETQRNKGNFPGRFSGRQFSNSRSEMNVSTLELGDSALYLCASSTGQGPYDTQYFGPGTRLTVL.

This CDR3 is CASSLDRVGRGYTF. CDR3 DNA sequence: TGTGCCAGCAGCTTGGACAGGGTGGGGCGTGGCTACACCTTC. This sequence joins TRBV5-8 and TRBJ1-2, with D maybe TRBD1 (6 bases). Per germline, CDR1 SGHTS and CDR2 YDEGEE. Trimming took 0 bases from V and 7 from J, leaving 13 bases between them. CDR3 size: 14 residues.

This chain connects TRBV9 to TRBJ1-1; D perhaps matches TRBD1 (5 bases). V gave up 4 bases and J gave up 4 bases, with 11 bases separating them. Germline lookup yields CDR1 SGDLS and CDR2 YYNGEE. This CDR3 has 13 residues. The CDR3 sequence is CASSQGVATEAFF. CDR3 nucleotides: TGTGCCAGCAGCCAAGGGGTGGCCACTGAAGCTTTCTTT.

The J gene is TRBJ2-7, the V gene TRBV5-1; the match to TRBD1 covers 7 bases. The J segment lost 4 bases and the V segment lost 2 bases, leaving 9 bases of the junction unmatched. The CDR3 is 15 amino acids. In germline, CDR1 is SGHRS, CDR2 YFSETQ. DNA of the CDR3: TGCGCCAGCAGCTTTTCGACAGGGTTGGCTTACGAGCAGTACTTC. Its protein is CASSFSTGLAYEQYF.

The chain combines TRBV7-7 with TRBJ2-3; 8 bases match TRBD1. V shed 3 bases, J shed 2 bases, and the junction held 10 bases outside the gene matches. CDR3 length: 17 amino acids. Germline CDR1 and CDR2: SSHAT and FNYEAQ (reference sequence). The DNA of the CDR3 is TGTGCCAGCAGCTTCGGTTTGGGGGGACAGGCCACAGATACGCAGTATTTT. Its protein product is CASSFGLGGQATDTQYF.

The chain uses TRBV10-3 and TRBJ1-2; 9 bases map to TRBD1. There are 16 residues in the CDR3. J gave up 6 bases and V 4 bases, and 12 bases lay outside the gene matches. Germline V lookup: CDR1 ENHRY, CDR2 SYGVKD. CDR3 coding DNA: TGTGCCATCAGTGTTTCTGGACAGGGGAGTGGGAATGGCTACACCTTC. Encoded protein: CAISVSGQGSGNGYTF.

This chain connects TRBV4-1 to TRBJ1-1; no firm D call. V was trimmed by 1 base and J by 1 base, leaving 13 bases between them. The CDR3 loop spans 16 amino acids. Germline values: CDR1 MGHRA, CDR2 YSYEKL. The CDR3 reads CASSQGSAVQNTEAFF. The DNA of the CDR3 is TGCGCCAGCAGCCAAGGTTCCGCGGTTCAGAACACTGAAGCTTTCTTT.

This chain joins TRBV5-5 and TRBJ1-1; the D is unclear. V lost 1 base to trimming and J lost 1 base, with 11 bases between them. The CDR3 is 15 amino acids. From germline, CDR1 is SGHKS and CDR2 YYEKEE (reference sequence). The CDR3 loop is CASSLNPRQNTEAFF. In DNA form, the CDR3 reads TGTGCCAGCAGCTTGAATCCCCGACAGAACACTGAAGCTTTCTTT.

The chain has TRBV7-8 and TRBJ1-2, with a weak D call TRBD1 (5 bases). Germline CDR1 is SGHVS and CDR2 is FQNEAQ. With 1 base removed from V and 5 bases from J, the gap between germline ends came to 8 bases. The CDR3 contains 13 residues. For the CDR3, the DNA is TGTGCCAGCAGCTTAGAGGGGAAGTATGGCTACACCTTC. Residues: CASSLEGKYGYTF.

The chain links TRBV2 to TRBJ1-2; a weak D match, TRBD1 (5 bases). This CDR3 has 12 amino acids. Trimming took off 4 bases at V and 7 bases at J, with 10 bases between the two ends. Looked up from germline, CDR1 is SNHLY and CDR2 is FYNNEI. CDR3 sequence reads: CASSASGFGYTF. CDR3 coding DNA: TGTGCCAGCAGTGCTTCAGGGTTTGGCTACACCTTC.

Note on this clone: The sample holds other DNA sequences that translate to the same CDR3. The chain links TRBV5-4 to TRBJ1-4, with 10 bases aligning to TRBD1. The germline gives CDR1 SGHNT, CDR2 YYREEE (reference sequence). CDR3 size: 15 residues. The V and J ends lost 4 bases and 6 bases, in that order; junction bases with no gene match: 6. CDR3 nucleotide sequence: TGTGCCAGCAGCCTAGGACAGGGGGGGTATGAAAAACTGTTTTTT. This gives the protein CASSLGQGGYEKLFF.

This clone came up once. This sequence joins TRBV28 and TRBJ2-1; 7 positions agree with TRBD1. J gave up 3 bases and V 6 bases, and 5 bases lay outside the gene matches. Germline values: CDR1 MDHEN, CDR2 SYDVKM. The CDR3 is 14 amino acids. CDR3: CASSPGTVYNEQFF. The DNA of the CDR3 is TGTGCCAGCAGCCCCGGGACAGTCTACAATGAGCAGTTCTTC.

This chain uses TRBV5-1 with TRBJ1-6, with 7 bases fitting TRBD1. This CDR3 has 14 amino acids. Germline CDR1 and CDR2: SGHRS and YFSETQ. The V and J ends lost 2 bases and 12 bases, in that order; junction bases with no gene match: 8. The DNA of the CDR3 is TGCGCCAGCAGCTTTACTCTGGGACAGTTACCCCTCCACTTT. Residues: CASSFTLGQLPLHF. The full variable domain, with the rest looked up from reference TRBV5-1 and TRBJ1-6, is KAGVTQTPRYLIKTRGQQVTLSCSPISGHRSVSWYQQTPGQGLQFLFEYFSETQRNKGNFPGRFSGRQFSNSRSEMNVSTLELGDSALYLCASSFTLGQLPLHFGNGTRLTVT.

V usage is TRBV19 and J usage is TRBJ1-2; tentatively, D is TRBD1 (6 bases). From germline, CDR1 is LNHDA and CDR2 SQIVND (reference sequence). This CDR3 has 15 residues. Trimming took off 7 bases at V and 2 bases at J, with 17 bases between the two ends. CDR3 amino acids: CASMRGGASNYGYTF. CDR3 in DNA: TGTGCCAGTATGAGGGGGGGGGCCTCCAACTATGGCTACACCTTC.

This clone has only one observation. The rearrangement links TRBV10-2 to TRBJ1-1; 7 positions match TRBD1. V shed 9 bases and J 1 base; nucleotides not matched to a gene: 5. The CDR3 spans 13 residues. From germline, CDR1 is WSHSY and CDR2 SAAADI. The CDR3 sequence is CASGDSSNTEAFF. DNA of the CDR3: TGCGCCAGTGGGGACAGTTCGAACACTGAAGCTTTCTTT.